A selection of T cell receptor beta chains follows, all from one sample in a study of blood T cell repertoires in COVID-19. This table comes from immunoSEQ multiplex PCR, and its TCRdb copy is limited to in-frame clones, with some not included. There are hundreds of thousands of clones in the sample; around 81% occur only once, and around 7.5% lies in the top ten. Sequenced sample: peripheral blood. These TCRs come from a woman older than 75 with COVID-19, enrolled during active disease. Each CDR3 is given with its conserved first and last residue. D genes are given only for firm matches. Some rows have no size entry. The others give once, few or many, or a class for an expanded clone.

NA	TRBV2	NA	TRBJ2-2	CASSEAPDLNTGELFF	TGTGCCAGCAGTGAAGCGCCGGACTTGAACACCGGGGAGCTGTTTTTT
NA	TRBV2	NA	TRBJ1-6	CASRYESGLNSPLHF	TGTGCCAGCAGATACGAGTCAGGGCTCAATTCACCCCTCCACTTT
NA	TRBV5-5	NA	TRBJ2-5	CASSPPASLGETQYF	TGTGCCAGCAGCCCACCGGCTAGCCTTGGCGAGACCCAGTACTTC
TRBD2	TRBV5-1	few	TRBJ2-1	CASRTSIAYNEQFF	TGCGCCAGTCGGACTAGTATAGCCTACAATGAGCAGTTCTTC
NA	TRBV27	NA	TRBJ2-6	CASSQGRTGANVLTF	TGTGCCAGCAGTCAGGGGCGCACGGGGGCCAACGTCCTGACTTTC
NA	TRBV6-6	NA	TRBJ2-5	CASSELGRDSKTQYF	TGTGCCAGCAGCGAACTCGGACGGGATTCAAAGACCCAGTACTTC
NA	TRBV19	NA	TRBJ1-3	CASTDSRNSGNTIYF	TGTGCCAGTACCGACTCGAGAAACTCTGGAAACACCATATATTTT
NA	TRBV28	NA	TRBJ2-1	CASSLVAANEQFF	TGTGCCAGCAGTTTGGTAGCGGCCAATGAGCAGTTCTTC
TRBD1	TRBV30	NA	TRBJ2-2	CAWSVSGGRTGELFF	TGTGCCTGGAGTGTCTCAGGGGGTCGGACCGGGGAGCTGTTTTTT
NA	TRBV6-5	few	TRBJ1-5	CASRMGPMGNQPQHF	TGTGCCAGCAGAATGGGGCCAATGGGCAATCAGCCCCAGCATTTT
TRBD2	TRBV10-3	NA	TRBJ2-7	CAIRLAGASGEQYF	TGTGCCATCAGACTAGCGGGAGCCTCCGGCGAGCAGTACTTC
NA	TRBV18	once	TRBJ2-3	CASSPRDTDTQYF	TGTGCCAGCTCACCCCGAGACACAGATACGCAGTATTTT
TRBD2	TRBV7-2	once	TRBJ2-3	CASSSTSGRVADTQYF	TGTGCCAGCAGCTCGACTAGCGGGAGGGTGGCAGATACGCAGTATTTT
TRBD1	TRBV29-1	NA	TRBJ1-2	CSVLPGTGAFYGYTF	TGCAGCGTTCTCCCTGGGACAGGGGCCTTCTATGGCTACACCTTC
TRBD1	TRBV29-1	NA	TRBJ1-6	CSVDETGGGSPLHF	TGCAGCGTTGATGAGACAGGGGGCGGATCACCCCTCCACTTT
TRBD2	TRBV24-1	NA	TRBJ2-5	CATSDPGEGGRAGRETQYF	TGTGCCACCAGTGACCCCGGAGAGGGCGGGAGGGCCGGTCGGGAGACCCAGTACTTC
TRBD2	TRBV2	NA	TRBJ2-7	CASSLAGVTYEQYF	TGTGCCAGCAGCCTAGCGGGGGTGACCTACGAGCAGTACTTC
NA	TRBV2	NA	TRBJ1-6	CASGRRGSYNSPLHF	TGTGCCAGCGGGCGCCGGGGCTCCTATAATTCACCCCTCCACTTT
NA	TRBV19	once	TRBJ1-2	CASSRAVRDGYTF	TGTGCCAGTAGTCGGGCAGTGAGGGATGGCTACACCTTC
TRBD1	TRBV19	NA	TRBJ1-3	CASSTPPGQGGNTIYF	TGCGCCAGTAGTACCCCACCGGGACAGGGTGGAAACACCATATATTTT
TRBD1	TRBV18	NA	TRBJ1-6	CASSPGTGDSPLHF	TGTGCCAGCTCACCAGGGACAGGGGATTCACCCCTCCACTTT
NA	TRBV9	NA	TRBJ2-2	CASSVNWGPGELFF	TGTGCCAGCAGCGTTAATTGGGGGCCCGGGGAGCTGTTTTTT
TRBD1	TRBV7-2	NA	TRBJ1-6	CASSSDRTGKNSPLHF	TGTGCCAGCAGCTCCGATAGGACAGGGAAAAATTCACCCCTCCACTTT
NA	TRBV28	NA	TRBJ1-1	CASSPQNTEAFF	TGTGCCAGCAGTCCCCAGAACACAGAAGCTTTCTTT
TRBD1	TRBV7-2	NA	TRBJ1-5	CASSIDRGNQPQHF	TGTGCCAGCAGCATTGACAGGGGTAATCAGCCCCAGCATTTT
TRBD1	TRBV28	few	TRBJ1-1	CASRLPTGGAREAFF	TGTGCCAGCAGACTTCCTACAGGGGGCGCAAGGGAAGCTTTCTTT
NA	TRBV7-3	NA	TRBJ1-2	CASSPAGALGYTF	TGTGCCAGCAGCCCCGCAGGGGCTCTTGGCTACACCTTC
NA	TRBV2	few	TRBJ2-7	CASMVSFRGEQYF	TGTGCCAGCATGGTCTCTTTTCGGGGCGAGCAGTACTTC
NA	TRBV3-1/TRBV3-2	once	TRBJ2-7	CASSQVREQYF	TGTGCCAGCAGCCAAGTTCGCGAGCAGTACTTC
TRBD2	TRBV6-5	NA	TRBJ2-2	CASSYSSGGNTGELFF	TGTGCCAGCAGTTACTCGAGCGGGGGGAACACCGGGGAGCTGTTTTTT
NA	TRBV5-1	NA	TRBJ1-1	CASSLEGHWGDPTEAFF	TGCGCCAGCAGCTTGGAAGGGCATTGGGGGGACCCCACTGAAGCTTTCTTT
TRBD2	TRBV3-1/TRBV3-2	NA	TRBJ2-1	CASSQMSTSLFF	TGTGCCAGCAGCCAAATGTCGACTAGCCTGTTCTTC
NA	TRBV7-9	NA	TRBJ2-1	CASSSSMGAGYYNEQFF	TGTGCCAGCAGCTCTTCAATGGGCGCGGGGTACTACAATGAGCAGTTCTTC
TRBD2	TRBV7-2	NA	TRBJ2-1	CASSSTGTTLMEQFF	TGTGCCAGCAGCTCAACCGGGACTACTCTAATGGAGCAGTTCTTC
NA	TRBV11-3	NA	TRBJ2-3	CASSQSTDTQYF	TGTGCCAGCAGCCAATCCACAGATACGCAGTATTTT
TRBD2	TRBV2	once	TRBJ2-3	CASSRTSGRADTQYF	TGTGCCAGCAGCCGGACTAGCGGGAGGGCAGATACGCAGTATTTT
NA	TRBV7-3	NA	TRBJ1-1	CASSLTPLGDTEAFF	TGTGCCAGCAGCTTAACCCCCCTAGGGGACACTGAAGCTTTCTTT
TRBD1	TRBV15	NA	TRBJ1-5	CATSSGGQSNQPQHF	TGTGCCACCAGCAGTGGGGGACAGAGCAATCAGCCCCAGCATTTT
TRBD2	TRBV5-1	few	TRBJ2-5	CASSLGGTTQETQYF	TGCGCCAGCAGTCTGGGTGGGACTACCCAAGAGACCCAGTACTTC
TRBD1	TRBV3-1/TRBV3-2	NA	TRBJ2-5	CASSQDPGQAQETQYF	TGTGCCAGCAGCCAAGATCCGGGACAGGCCCAAGAGACCCAGTACTTC
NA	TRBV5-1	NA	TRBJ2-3	CASSSTPSTDTQYF	TGCGCCAGCAGCTCTACGCCCAGCACAGATACGCAGTATTTT
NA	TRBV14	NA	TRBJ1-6	CASSRGVANSPLHF	TGTGCCAGCAGCCGGGGGGTAGCCAATTCACCCCTCCACTTT
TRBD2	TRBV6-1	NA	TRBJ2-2	CASSELAGTGELFF	TGTGCCAGCAGTGAGCTAGCGGGGACCGGGGAGCTGTTTTTT
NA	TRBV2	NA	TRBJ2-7	CASRETGLAYEQYF	TGTGCCAGCAGGGAAACAGGGTTAGCCTACGAGCAGTACTTC
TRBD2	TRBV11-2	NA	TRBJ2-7	CASSLVGLAGVEQYF	TGTGCCAGCAGCTTGGTTGGGCTAGCGGGAGTCGAGCAGTACTTC
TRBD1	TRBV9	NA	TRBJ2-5	CASSVGQGANQETQYF	TGTGCCAGCAGCGTAGGACAGGGGGCAAACCAAGAGACCCAGTACTTC
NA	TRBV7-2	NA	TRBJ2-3	CASSSYTDTQYF	TGTGCCAGCAGCTCCTACACAGATACGCAGTATTTT
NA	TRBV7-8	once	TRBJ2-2	CASSLDNRVTGELFF	TGTGCCAGCAGCTTAGATAACAGGGTGACCGGGGAGCTGTTTTTT
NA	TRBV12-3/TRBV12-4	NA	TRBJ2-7	CASRNQAYEQYF	TGTGCCAGCAGAAACCAGGCATACGAGCAGTACTTC
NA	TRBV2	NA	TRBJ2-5	CASSAQGLQETQYF	TGTGCCAGCAGTGCGCAGGGGCTACAAGAGACCCAGTACTTC
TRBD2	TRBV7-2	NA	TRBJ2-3	CASSLSGAGASDTQYF	TGTGCCAGCAGCTTGAGCGGTGCGGGAGCTTCAGATACGCAGTATTTT
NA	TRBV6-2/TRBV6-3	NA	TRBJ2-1	CASSPDSNNEQFF	TGTGCCAGCAGTCCGGACAGTAACAATGAGCAGTTCTTC
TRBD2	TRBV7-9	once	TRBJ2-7	CASSLRLASEQYF	TGTGCCAGCAGCCTAAGACTAGCGAGCGAGCAGTACTTC
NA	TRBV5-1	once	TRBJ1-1	CASSLDPNGDTEAFF	TGCGCCAGCAGCTTGGATCCAAACGGTGACACTGAAGCTTTCTTT
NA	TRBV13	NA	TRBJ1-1	CASSPNTGLNTEAFF	TGTGCCAGCAGCCCTAACACGGGTCTGAACACTGAAGCTTTCTTT